The T cell receptor (beta chain) described here comes from a study of T-cell reconstitution after alpha-beta-depleted transplantation in children. Unique molecular identifiers were used to barcode this TCRbeta library. TCRdb reprocessed the PCR reads via MiXCR and lists one record per CDR3 protein. There are about 980,000 distinct CDR3 sequences in the sample; less than 30% occur only once, and about 28% lies in the top ten. The starting material was PBMCs, mostly from graft donor cells, obtained 360 days after TCRalphabeta/CD19-depleted stem cell transplant. The TCR sequence derives from a boy less than two years old who had a stem cell transplant for SCID, so the T cells may come from the graft donor.

The CDR3: CSARQEGWGSEQYF. CDR3 DNA: TGCAGTGCTAGACAGGAGGGTTGGGGCTCCGAGCAGTACTTC. V is TRBV20-1 and J is TRBJ2-7, with a weak D call TRBD2 (6 bases). CDR1 and CDR2 from the germline V gene are DFQATT and SNEGSKA (reference sequence). The CDR3 sequence is 14 residues long. Trimming stripped 2 bases from V and 6 bases from J, with 17 bases between.